Detailed here is one TCR beta chain. The antigen remains unidentified. This entry belongs to a study of shared clonotypes between healthy human individuals. Study conclusions and caveats: Generation of non-shared clonotypes was less probable than generation of clonotypes shared by all four donors.

This CDR3 contains 18 residues. The trim removed 4 bases at V and 2 bases at J, leaving 13 bases unmatched. Germline CDR1 is SEHNR and CDR2 is FQNEAQ (reference sequence). Some clones are missing from TCRdb's copy, which holds only in-frame ones; the method was immunoSEQ multiplex PCR. The data hold fewer than 1 million clones, with about 97% observed a single time. In the naive CD8 group, cells lacked CD45RO and were positively selected for CCR7, so terminally differentiated effector memory CD45RA+ cells were left out. Sequencing input: naive CD8+ T cells sorted from blood. The chain has TRBV7-9 and TRBJ2-2; 7 positions match TRBD1. The clonotype originates from a man in his thirties or forties in good health. The CDR3 DNA reads TGTGCCAGCAGCTATCAATACGGACAGGTCCCTAACACCGGGGAGCTGTTTTTT. It yields the protein CASSYQYGQVPNTGELFF.